Listed here is a single TCR beta chain. Antigen unknown. Every TCR library used approximately 3.5 ug of total RNA. TCRdb reanalyzed the 5' RACE reads and collapses them to one entry per CDR3 protein, without DNA. Its table records approximately 330,000 distinct CDR3 sequences. The CDR3 is 15 amino acids. The source of the sample is a study of monozygotic twins with inflammatory bowel disease. General observations from the study: Support was lacking for any single strong IBD-associated signal or clonotype. Inverse Simpson values showed less TCRbeta diversity in IBD patients than in their healthy co-twins.

Sequences were obtained from blood. This TCR was sampled from a human donor with ulcerative colitis or Crohn's disease, or a healthy co-twin of an affected twin (not recorded which). This chain uses TRBV12-3 or TRBV12-4 with TRBJ2-2; lacking DNA, the TRBD1 call made by TCRdb goes unchecked. The CDR3 region is CASSLLGTGPGELFF.